This T cell receptor (beta chain) was documented in a study of immune heterogeneity within non-small cell lung tumors. Study overall: The composition of the tumors was several squamous cell carcinomas, roughly ten non-squamous carcinomas and 1 not otherwise specified.

In a multiplex PCR, 32 V and 13 J primers amplified TCR beta CDR3. TCRdb re-derived calls from the multiplex PCR reads in MiXCR, one entry per CDR3 protein. The sample contains fewer than 3,500 distinct CDR3 sequences, around two fifths of which appear only once. Bulk tumor genomic DNA, roughly 540 ng per sample, was the template. Widely spaced biopsies, several per primary tumor, were obtained at surgery. Each patient presented with untreated, newly diagnosed non-small cell lung cancer and received curative surgery. Overall study findings and caveats: Some T-cell receptor beta clonotypes occurred at high frequency. These high-frequency clonotypes were largely distinct between individual patients. Within each patient, tumor sites shared identical dominant CDR3 beta clonotypes and also held site-unique high-frequency clones. Local tumor mutational burden correlated moderately but significantly with local T-cell clonality (R roughly 0.31).

Concerning this clonotype itself: Its target is not known.

The CDR3 is 16 amino acids. V lost 2 bases to trimming and J lost 0 bases, with 13 bases between them. Sequenced input: lung tumor tissue. This TCR was sampled from a woman between 50 and 59 years old with non-small cell lung cancer. The chain links TRBV12-3 or TRBV12-4 to TRBJ2-5; D is unclear. CDR3 region: CASSLIRFPYQETQYF. The CDR3 coding sequence is TGTGCCAGCAGTTTAATCCGATTCCCGTACCAAGAGACCCAGTACTTC.